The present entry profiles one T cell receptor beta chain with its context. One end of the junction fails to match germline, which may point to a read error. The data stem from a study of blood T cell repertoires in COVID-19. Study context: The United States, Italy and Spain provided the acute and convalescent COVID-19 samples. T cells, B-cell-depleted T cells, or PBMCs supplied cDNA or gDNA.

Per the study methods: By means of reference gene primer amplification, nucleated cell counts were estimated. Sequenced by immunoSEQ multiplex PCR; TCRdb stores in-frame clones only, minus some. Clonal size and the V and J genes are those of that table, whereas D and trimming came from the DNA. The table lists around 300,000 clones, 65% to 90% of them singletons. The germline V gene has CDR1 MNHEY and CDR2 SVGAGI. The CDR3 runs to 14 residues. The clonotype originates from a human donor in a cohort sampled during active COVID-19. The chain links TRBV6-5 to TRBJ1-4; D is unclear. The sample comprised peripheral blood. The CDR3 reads CACSPSATNEKLFF. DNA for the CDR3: TGTGCCTGCAGTCCCAGCGCAACTAATGAAAAACTGTTTTTT.